The TCR beta chain under discussion was sequenced for a study of cytomegalovirus exposure and HLA in healthy donors. Study summary: The approximately 700 first-cohort repertoires shared a platform with the approximately 120 validation repertoires, as reported in a later analysis. Overall study results and limits: One later analysis, an examination of the 90 to 150 validation repertoires, found that first-cohort TCR clusters tended to co-occur in them. Specificity of three CMV-associated chains for CMV antigens was verified in vitro.

As to this clone: Its antigen is unknown.

The V end was cut by 4 bases, the J end by 9 bases, with 7 bases between. Germline V lookup: CDR1 SNHLY, CDR2 FYNNEI. The CDR3 covers 11 residues. TCRdb's table, derived via immunoSEQ multiplex PCR, lists solely in-frame clones and lacks some. Of about 140,000 clones listed, just over 85% are singletons. The sequenced material came from PBMCs. The sequence was collected from a woman between 18 and 29 years old in good health and CMV-seropositive. The chain carries TRBV2 and TRBJ2-1; D remains unclear. The CDR3 protein is CASSGLTEQFF. The CDR3 bases are TGTGCCAGCAGTGGGCTTACTGAGCAGTTCTTC.